This T cell receptor (beta chain) was found in a study of shared clonotypes between healthy human individuals (dated by TCRdb to 2019 to 2021). Notes on the research overall: The cohort comprised a couple of women and a few men aged 18 to 49 years. For each donor, CD4 naive and CD4 memory were each given three plates, CD8 naive was given two plates, and CD8 memory was given one plate. Blood TCR repertoires of five healthy adults were deeply sequenced to estimate repertoire size and the extent of clonotype sharing between individuals. Libraries were prepared and TCR repertoires were sequenced by different laboratories using diverse techniques, in order to increase sequencing depth and limit assay-specific biases. Per donor, leukapheresis produced somewhere between about 0.94 and 9 billion PBMCs.

For the CD8 naive samples, CD45RO-negative cells were positively selected for CCR7, yielding a CD45RA+CCR7+ population from which TemRA cells were excluded. The donors were healthy, HIV-negative adults who had no recently reported acute infections or vaccinations. Every donor was a Caucasian adult residing in Nashville, Tennessee, USA. Blood was obtained by leukapheresis, after which PBMCs were separated by Ficoll-Histopaque density gradient centrifugation and cryopreserved in liquid nitrogen vapor phase. Analytical flow cytometry was used to check the purity and quantity of each magnetically sorted T cell population. Genomic DNA was isolated from every sorted fraction and measured by UV absorbance on a Nanodrop 2000c. TCR CDR3 regions were amplified from genomic DNA by multiplex PCR using the deep immunoSEQ assay. Genomic DNA extracted from each cell subset was distributed evenly over all wells of several immunoSEQ 96-well plates, and each plate served as one replicate. Each replicate PCR for sorted subsets received about 210 ng genomic DNA, equal to 30,000 or so T cell genomes. Purified libraries were measured with a Qubit 3.0 fluorometer, size-checked on a Bioanalyzer 2100, and measured again with the KAPA Library Quantification kit. Every immunoSEQ 96-well plate was sequenced on a dedicated single-read 150-cycle Illumina NextSeq 550 flow cell. The authors' pipeline ran thus. The immunoSEQ output contained only junctional sequences without quality scores, so filtering could not match that applied to full-length reads. To assign V/J genes and CDR3, sequences were annotated using PyIR, a Python wrapper for IgBLAST v1.9, with IMGT germline references. Reads with weak V/J assignments (E-value above 1e-6), missing CDR3, stop codons, out-of-frame junctions, or ambiguous translated residues were removed. A V3J clonotype was defined by an identical inferred V gene, J gene, and CDR3 amino acid sequence. Percentage overlap between repertoires was calculated by dividing the number of shared unique clonotypes by the size of the smaller repertoire. Repertoire richness was assessed with RTK rarefaction, the Chao1 estimator, and Recon v2.1 estimates of unobserved clonotypes. Generation probabilities were computed with OLGA for all TCRbeta clonotypes obtained by the gDNA method from a few donors. TCRdb re-hosts the immuneACCESS table, in-frame sequences only. Its copies lack some clones; in the studies checked, an unresolved V gene accounts for under half of them, and the cause for the rest is not known. V, J and clone size are taken as reported in that table, and D and trimming were inferred from the DNA itself. The sample table holds 2 million to 2.5 million clones, of which approximately 94% were seen once. The ten largest clones add up to roughly 1.1% of the sample.

A remark on this clone: This receptor's antigen is unknown. The record has no base qualities; no much larger clone is one base away.

General conclusions and limits of the study: Rarefaction of sorted-subset datasets indicated incomplete sequencing despite the large sequencing depth. Only blood was sampled, and tissue TCR repertoires likely differ from those in blood. Clonotypes shared by all four sorted-subset donors showed higher generation probabilities than non-shared clonotypes. Sharing across a few donors was observed for 5% to 6.5% of naive CD4, under 4% of naive CD8, over 2% of memory CD4, and over 0.3% of memory CD8 clonotypes. The genetic and exposure-history diversity represented was limited by the small number of donors. Naive subsets generally had larger estimated clonotype richness than memory subsets did. Based on pairwise subsampling, the degree of clonotype sharing among donors was expected to be affected by sequencing depth.

The TCR comes from a young man in good health. What was sequenced was naive CD8+ T cells sorted from blood. Explained via the paper, the cell subset or site label denotes: CD45RA+CCR7+.

The CDR3 sequence is CASNSGWQANQPQHF. At the DNA level, the sequence is TGTGCCAGCAATAGCGGTTGGCAAGCCAATCAGCCCCAGCATTTT. The rearrangement joined TRBV5-8 to TRBJ1-5; a confident D gene designation cannot be given. The CDR3 spans 15 residues, from the cysteine through the phenylalanine. Only CDR3 DNA remains: 45 bases, in frame from the first base. Deletion took 6 bases off V and 3 bases off J, with a span of 16 bases between the germline ends. Taken from the germline V gene, the CDR1 and CDR2 loops are SGHTS and YDEGEE.